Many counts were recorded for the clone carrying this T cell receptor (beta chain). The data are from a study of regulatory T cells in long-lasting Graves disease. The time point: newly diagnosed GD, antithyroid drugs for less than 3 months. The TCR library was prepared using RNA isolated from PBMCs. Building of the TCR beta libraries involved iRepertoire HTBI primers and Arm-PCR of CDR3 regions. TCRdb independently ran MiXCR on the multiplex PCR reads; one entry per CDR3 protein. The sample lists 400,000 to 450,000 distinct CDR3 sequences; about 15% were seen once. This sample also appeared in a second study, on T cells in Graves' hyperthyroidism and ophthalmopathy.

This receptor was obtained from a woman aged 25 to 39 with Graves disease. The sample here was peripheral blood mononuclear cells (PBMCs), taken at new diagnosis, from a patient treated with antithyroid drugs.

The CDR3 sequence is CATSREGGTGANVLTF. The CDR3 coding sequence is TGTGCCACCAGCAGAGAGGGGGGCACTGGGGCCAACGTCCTGACTTTC. The chain carries TRBV15 and TRBJ2-6; TRBD1 or TRBD2 may be the D gene (6 bases each). Germline CDR1 is LNHNV and CDR2 is YYDKDF (reference sequence). The CDR3 length is 16 residues. The V and J ends lost 0 bases and 2 bases respectively, with 8 bases between them.